The entry below gives a single TCR beta chain sequence along with its context. The record originates from a study of chemoradiotherapy in HPV16-positive cancers. Generated by immunoSEQ multiplex PCR, the TCRdb table keeps only in-frame clones and is missing some. Among roughly 24,000 clones listed, more than 90% were seen once. Germline V CDR1 and CDR2: LGHNA, YNFKEQ. J gave up 8 bases and V 1 base, and 8 bases lay outside the gene matches. CDR3 size: 15 residues. Here the sequenced sample was blood, taken from a patient who underwent chemoradiotherapy. The clonotype was recovered from a human donor with HPV-associated anogenital cancer. J is TRBJ1-2 and V is TRBV4-2; TRBD1 aligns across 9 bases. The CDR3 coding sequence is TGTGCCAGCAGCCAAGTAGGACAGGGGTCTGGCGGCTACACCTTC. It specifies CASSQVGQGSGGYTF.